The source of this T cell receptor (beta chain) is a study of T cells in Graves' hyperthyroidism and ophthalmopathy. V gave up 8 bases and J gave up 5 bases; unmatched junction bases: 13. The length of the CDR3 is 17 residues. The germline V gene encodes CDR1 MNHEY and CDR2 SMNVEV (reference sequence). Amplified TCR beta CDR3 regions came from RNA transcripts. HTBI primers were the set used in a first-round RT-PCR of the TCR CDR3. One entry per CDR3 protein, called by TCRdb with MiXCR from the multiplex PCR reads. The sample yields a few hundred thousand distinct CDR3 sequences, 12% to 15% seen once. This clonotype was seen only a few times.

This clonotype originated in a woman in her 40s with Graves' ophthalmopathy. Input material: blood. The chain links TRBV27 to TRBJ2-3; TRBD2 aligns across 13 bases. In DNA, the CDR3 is TGTGCCAGCGGTTCCCAAAGGACTAGCGGGAGAATAGATACGCAGTATTTT. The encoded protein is CASGSQRTSGRIDTQYF.